In its sample, the clone carrying this TCR beta chain was seen a few times. This record comes from a study of blood T cell repertoires in COVID-19. J lost 7 bases, V lost 6 bases, and 6 bases had no gene match. This CDR3 contains 13 residues. The germline gives CDR1 MGHRA, CDR2 YSYEKL. Data came from immunoSEQ multiplex PCR; TCRdb stores just in-frame clones and leaves some out. The sample has about 230,000 clones, around 86% seen once; the top ten hold roughly 10%. The TCR originated in a man aged 45 to 65 with COVID-19, enrolled during active disease. The sequenced material came from peripheral blood. The chain joins TRBV4-1 to TRBJ2-1, with 7 bases aligning to TRBD2. For the CDR3, the DNA is TGCGCCAGCAGGCCTACAGCGGGGAATGAGCAGTTCTTC. It yields the protein CASRPTAGNEQFF.